A selection of T cell receptor beta chains follows, all from one sample in a study of cytomegalovirus exposure and HLA in healthy donors. Profiled with immunoSEQ multiplex PCR; TCRdb holds only in-frame clones, not every one. The sample has about 54,000 clones. The specimen sequenced was PBMCs. The receptors here all came from a woman aged 40 to 50 in good health and CMV-seronegative. Each CDR3 is given with its conserved first and last residue. A D gene is named only where the DNA matches it firmly. Size is stated for part of the rows, as once, few or many counts, or as a class when the clone is expanded.

TRBV4-2	.	TRBJ2-3	TRBD2	CASSQDIGRQRGISTDTQYF	TGTGCCAGCAGCCAAGATATAGGGCGGCAGCGGGGGATTAGCACAGATACGCAGTATTTT
TRBV18	.	TRBJ1-5	.	CASSPGRGDQPQHF	TGTGCCAGCTCACCGGGGAGGGGCGATCAGCCCCAGCATTTT
TRBV27	.	TRBJ2-3	TRBD2	CASTSSGILGDTQYF	TGTGCCAGTACCTCGAGCGGGATATTGGGAGATACGCAGTATTTT
TRBV9	.	TRBJ2-3	TRBD2	CASSVVASGRGGDTQYF	TGTGCCAGCAGCGTAGTAGCTAGCGGGAGAGGGGGAGATACGCAGTATTTT
TRBV27	.	TRBJ1-2	.	CASSPQGSYGYTF	TGTGCCAGCAGTCCACAGGGCAGCTATGGCTACACCTTC
TRBV19	.	TRBJ2-1	TRBD2	CASSILWTSGNEQFF	TGTGCCAGTAGTATACTGTGGACTAGCGGTAATGAGCAGTTCTTC
TRBV28	.	TRBJ1-2	TRBD1	CASSHEHQGARGYTF	TGTGCCAGCAGCCACGAACACCAGGGGGCCAGGGGCTACACCTTC
TRBV6-1	.	TRBJ2-7	TRBD1	CASSKPRDRGNEQYF	TGTGCCAGCAGTAAGCCGAGGGACAGGGGCAACGAGCAGTACTTC
TRBV21-1	.	TRBJ1-1	.	CASTTHGVTEAFF	TGTGCCAGCACCACGCACGGGGTGACTGAAGCTTTCTTT
TRBV18	.	TRBJ2-7	TRBD2	CASSPASGAAGGEQYF	TGTGCCAGCTCACCAGCTAGCGGGGCGGCCGGGGGCGAGCAGTACTTC
TRBV19	.	TRBJ1-5	.	CASTNWGQGLNQPQHF	TGTGCCAGTACTAACTGGGGTCAGGGGCTGAATCAGCCCCAGCATTTT
TRBV5-1	.	TRBJ1-2	.	CASSPGGGGYGYTF	TGCGCCAGCAGCCCGGGTGGTGGAGGGTATGGCTACACCTTC
TRBV5-4	.	TRBJ2-1	TRBD2	CASSASGSSDNEQFF	TGTGCCAGCAGCGCAAGCGGGAGCTCCGACAATGAGCAGTTCTTC
TRBV27	.	TRBJ2-7	TRBD1	CASSVLQGAGYEQYF	TGTGCCAGCAGTGTGCTACAGGGGGCGGGCTACGAGCAGTACTTC
TRBV29-1	.	TRBJ1-2	.	CSASGGGRIEGYTF	TGCAGCGCCTCTGGGGGAGGGAGAATTGAGGGCTACACCTTC
TRBV19	.	TRBJ1-1	TRBD1	CASSMGQGAEGNTEAFF	TGTGCCAGTAGTATGGGGCAGGGGGCCGAGGGTAACACTGAAGCTTTCTTT
TRBV2	.	TRBJ1-5	.	CASSGLQPNQPQHF	TGTGCCAGCAGTGGACTCCAACCCAATCAGCCCCAGCATTTT
TRBV6-6	.	TRBJ1-5	TRBD1	CASSWTGNSNQPQHF	TGTGCCAGCAGTTGGACAGGGAATAGCAATCAGCCCCAGCATTTT
TRBV5-6	.	TRBJ1-5	.	CASSSRGPQHF	TGTGCCAGCAGCTCGCGGGGGCCCCAGCATTTT
TRBV2	.	TRBJ2-7	.	CASSAGGGFGYEQYF	TGTGCCAGCAGTGCTGGGGGGGGCTTTGGGTACGAGCAGTACTTC
TRBV28	.	TRBJ2-7	.	CASRYQGGHEQYF	TGTGCCAGCAGGTACCAGGGGGGCCACGAGCAGTACTTC
TRBV7-9	.	TRBJ2-7	TRBD1	CASSWRGGQGGRQYF	TGTGCCAGCAGCTGGAGAGGGGGACAGGGGGGACGGCAGTACTTC
TRBV9	.	TRBJ2-1	TRBD1	CASSASKWDSNNEQFF	TGTGCCAGCAGCGCCAGCAAGTGGGACAGTAACAATGAGCAGTTCTTC
TRBV27	.	TRBJ2-7	TRBD1	CASSRQGRSNEQYF	TGTGCCAGCAGTCGACAGGGTAGATCCAACGAGCAGTACTTC
TRBV15	.	TRBJ1-4	.	CATSRGTAATNEKLFF	TGTGCCACCAGCAGAGGGACAGCTGCAACTAATGAAAAACTGTTTTTT
TRBV6-6	.	TRBJ1-3	TRBD1	CASSKITGGTGNTIYF	TGTGCCAGCAGTAAAATCACAGGGGGAACTGGAAACACCATATATTTT
TRBV4-3	.	TRBJ1-1	TRBD1	CASSQVGDSEAFF	TGCGCCAGCAGCCAAGTTGGGGACAGTGAAGCTTTCTTT
TRBV6-5	medium-sized	TRBJ2-1	TRBD2	CASSYSAGGWNEQFF	TGTGCCAGCAGTTACTCGGCGGGAGGGTGGAATGAGCAGTTCTTC
TRBV19	.	TRBJ2-2	.	CASSKSHNIPNTGELFF	TGTGCCAGTAGTAAATCGCATAACATACCCAACACCGGGGAGCTGTTTTTT
TRBV7-9	.	TRBJ1-6	.	CASSPQGRNSPLHF	TGTGCCAGCAGCCCGCAGGGGCGAAATTCACCCCTCCACTTT